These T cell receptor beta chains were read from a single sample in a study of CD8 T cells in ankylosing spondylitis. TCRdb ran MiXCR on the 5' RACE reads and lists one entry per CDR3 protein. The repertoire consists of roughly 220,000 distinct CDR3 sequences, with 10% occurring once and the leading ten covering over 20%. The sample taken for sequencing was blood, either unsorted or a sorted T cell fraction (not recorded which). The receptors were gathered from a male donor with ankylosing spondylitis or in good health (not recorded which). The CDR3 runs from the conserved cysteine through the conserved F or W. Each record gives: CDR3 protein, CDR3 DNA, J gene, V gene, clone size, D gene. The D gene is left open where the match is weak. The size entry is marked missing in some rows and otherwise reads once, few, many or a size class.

CDR3 protein: CCARLPTGVSGANVLTF; CDR3 DNA: TGCTGTGCTAGACTCCCCACAGGGGTGTCTGGGGCCAACGTCCTGACTTTC; J gene: TRBJ2-6; V gene: TRBV20-1; clone size: .; D gene: TRBD1
CDR3 protein: CASSQQGGELFF; CDR3 DNA: TGTGCCAGCAGCCAACAGGGAGGGGAGCTGTTTTTT; J gene: TRBJ2-2; V gene: TRBV6-5; clone size: .; D gene: .
CDR3 protein: CASSLISPYEQYF; CDR3 DNA: TGTGCCAGCAGTTTAATTTCTCCCTACGAGCAGTACTTC; J gene: TRBJ2-7; V gene: TRBV12-3/TRBV12-4; clone size: many; D gene: .
CDR3 protein: CCAQPRIGDRVGETQYF; CDR3 DNA: TGCTGTGCTCAGCCCCGGATCGGGGACAGGGTAGGAGAGACCCAGTACTTC; J gene: TRBJ2-5; V gene: TRBV20-1; clone size: .; D gene: TRBD1
CDR3 protein: CASSEVMRGNQETQYF; CDR3 DNA: TGTGCCAGCAGTGAAGTCATGCGGGGGAATCAAGAGACCCAGTACTTC; J gene: TRBJ2-5; V gene: TRBV2; clone size: .; D gene: TRBD2
CDR3 protein: CASSWKTGTSGGVDTGELFF; CDR3 DNA: TGTGCCAGCAGCTGGAAAACCGGGACTAGCGGGGGAGTTGACACCGGGGAGCTGTTTTTT; J gene: TRBJ2-2; V gene: TRBV12-1; clone size: .; D gene: .
CDR3 protein: CASSQKRGAGNTIYF; CDR3 DNA: TGTGCCAGCAGCCAAAAGCGAGGGGCTGGAAACACCATATATTTT; J gene: TRBJ1-3; V gene: TRBV3-1; clone size: few; D gene: .
CDR3 protein: CAISESGQKGLYGYTF; CDR3 DNA: TGTGCCATCAGTGAGTCTGGCCAGAAGGGGCTCTATGGCTACACCTTC; J gene: TRBJ1-2; V gene: TRBV10-3; clone size: .; D gene: .
CDR3 protein: CASSLQGQGIQPQHF; CDR3 DNA: TGTGCCAGCAGTCTCCAGGGACAGGGGATACAGCCCCAGCATTTT; J gene: TRBJ1-5; V gene: TRBV2; clone size: .; D gene: TRBD1
CDR3 protein: CASSLLQGGTGELFF; CDR3 DNA: TGTGCCAGCAGTTTATTACAGGGTGGCACCGGGGAGCTGTTTTTT; J gene: TRBJ2-2; V gene: TRBV27; clone size: many; D gene: .
CDR3 protein: CASSYIDSPTEAFF; CDR3 DNA: TGTGCCAGCAGCTACATCGACAGTCCGACTGAAGCTTTCTTT; J gene: TRBJ1-1; V gene: TRBV12-3/TRBV12-4; clone size: many; D gene: .
CDR3 protein: CASSLVVSGSVDEQYF; CDR3 DNA: TGCGCCAGCAGCTTGGTCGTGTCAGGGTCGGTCGACGAGCAGTACTTC; J gene: TRBJ2-7; V gene: TRBV5-1; clone size: many; D gene: .
CDR3 protein: CSASSGESYNSPLHF; CDR3 DNA: TGCAGTGCTTCCTCGGGGGAATCCTATAATTCACCCCTCCACTTT; J gene: TRBJ1-6; V gene: TRBV20-1; clone size: many; D gene: .
CDR3 protein: CASSESWVNTEAFF; CDR3 DNA: TGTGCCAGCAGCGAATCCTGGGTGAACACTGAAGCTTTCTTT; J gene: TRBJ1-1; V gene: TRBV2; clone size: .; D gene: .
CDR3 protein: CSASGGYTGELFF; CDR3 DNA: TGCAGTGCTAGTGGGGGGTACACCGGGGAGCTGTTTTTT; J gene: TRBJ2-2; V gene: TRBV20-1; clone size: many; D gene: .
CDR3 protein: CASSPGTGSDEQFF; CDR3 DNA: TGTGCCAGCAGCCCCGGGACAGGGTCGGATGAGCAGTTCTTC; J gene: TRBJ2-1; V gene: TRBV13; clone size: few; D gene: TRBD1
CDR3 protein: CASSLRAGSNEQYF; CDR3 DNA: TGTGCCAGCAGTTTGAGGGCAGGTTCCAACGAGCAGTACTTC; J gene: TRBJ2-7; V gene: TRBV12-3/TRBV12-4; clone size: many; D gene: .
CDR3 protein: CASSGQGGNQPQHF; CDR3 DNA: TGTGCCAGCAGCGGACAGGGAGGGAATCAGCCCCAGCATTTT; J gene: TRBJ1-5; V gene: TRBV6-1; clone size: many; D gene: TRBD1
CDR3 protein: CSASPPAVSTDTQYF; CDR3 DNA: TGCAGTGCTAGTCCCCCAGCGGTTAGCACAGATACGCAGTATTTT; J gene: TRBJ2-3; V gene: TRBV20-1; clone size: many; D gene: .
CDR3 protein: CASSYVRMETQYF; CDR3 DNA: TGTGCCAGCAGCTATGTAAGGATGGAGACCCAGTACTTC; J gene: TRBJ2-5; V gene: TRBV7-6; clone size: many; D gene: .